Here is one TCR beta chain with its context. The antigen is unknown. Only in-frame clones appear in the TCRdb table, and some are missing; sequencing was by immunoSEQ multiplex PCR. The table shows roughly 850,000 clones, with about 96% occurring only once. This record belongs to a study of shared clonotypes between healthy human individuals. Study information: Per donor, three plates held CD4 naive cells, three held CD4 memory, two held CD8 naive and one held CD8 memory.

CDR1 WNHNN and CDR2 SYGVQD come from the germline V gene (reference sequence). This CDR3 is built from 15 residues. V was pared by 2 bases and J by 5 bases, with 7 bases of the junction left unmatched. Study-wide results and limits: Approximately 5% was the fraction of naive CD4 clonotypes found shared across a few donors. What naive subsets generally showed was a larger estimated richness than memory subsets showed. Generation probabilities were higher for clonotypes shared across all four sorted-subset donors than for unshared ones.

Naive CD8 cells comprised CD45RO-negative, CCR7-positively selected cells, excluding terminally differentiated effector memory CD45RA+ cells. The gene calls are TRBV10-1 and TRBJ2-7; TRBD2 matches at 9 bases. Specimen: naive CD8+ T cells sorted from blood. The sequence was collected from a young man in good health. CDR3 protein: CASSEGSGRINEQYF. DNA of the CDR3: TGCGCCAGCAGTGAGGGGAGCGGGAGGATAAACGAGCAGTACTTC.